The following is a T cell receptor beta chain sequence with its context. Its antigen remains unidentified. This record belongs to a study of T cell responses to AZD1222 COVID-19 vaccine. Looking at the study overall: Second-dose timings of about 4 or about 12 weeks were pooled.

The V gene end was trimmed by 2 bases and the J gene end by 6 bases; junction bases not matched to a gene: 7. This CDR3 contains 15 residues. Germline CDR1 reads MDHEN; CDR2 reads SYDVKM. General study findings and limits: At baseline, seropositivity was found in only 5 to 7 AZD1222 recipients.

The assay was immunoSEQ multiplex PCR, and TCRdb's table has in-frame clones only and misses some. The table includes approximately 92,000 clones, about nine tenths detected once. The rearrangement joins TRBV28 to TRBJ1-1; 9 nucleotides align to TRBD1. The source of this sequence is an adult in good health. The sequenced sample was peripheral blood, obtained on day 0 of AZD1222 vaccination. As DNA, the CDR3 is TGTGCCAGCAGTTTAGGGGACAGGGTGGTGGCTGAAGCTTTCTTT. Protein sequence: CASSLGDRVVAEAFF.